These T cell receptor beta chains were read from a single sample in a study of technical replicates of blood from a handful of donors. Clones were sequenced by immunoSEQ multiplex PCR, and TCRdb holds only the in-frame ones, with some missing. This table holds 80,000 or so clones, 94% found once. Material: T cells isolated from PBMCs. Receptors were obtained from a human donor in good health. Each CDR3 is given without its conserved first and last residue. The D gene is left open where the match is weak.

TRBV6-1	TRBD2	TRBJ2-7	ASSEREAYEQY
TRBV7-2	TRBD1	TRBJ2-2	ASSLGRQGYLGELF
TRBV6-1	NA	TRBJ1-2	ASSEIGEYYYGYT
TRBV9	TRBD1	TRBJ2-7	ASSVDVRGHDEQY
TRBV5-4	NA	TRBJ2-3	ASSLISSPGDTQY
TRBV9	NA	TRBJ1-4	ASSVAGVIGEKLF
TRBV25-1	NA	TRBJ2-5	ASSEDHRGGETQY
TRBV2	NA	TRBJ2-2	ASNAGRNTGELF
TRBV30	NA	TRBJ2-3	AERSGIGADTQY
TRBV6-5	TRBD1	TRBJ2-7	ASPTLGQGYEQY
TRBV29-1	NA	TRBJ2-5	SADTATATETQY
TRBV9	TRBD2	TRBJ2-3	ASSVEGTSGGWGGTDTQY
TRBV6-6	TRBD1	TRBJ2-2	ASRQGGTGELF
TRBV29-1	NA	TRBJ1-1	SVSSGGDTEAF
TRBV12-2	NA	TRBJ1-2	ASRLALQPGGYGYT
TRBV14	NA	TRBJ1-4	ASSHRQATNEKLF
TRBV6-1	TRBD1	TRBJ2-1	ASDRGDYNEQF
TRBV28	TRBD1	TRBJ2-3	ASTGGVYTQY
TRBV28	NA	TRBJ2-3	ASSWTGSTDTQY
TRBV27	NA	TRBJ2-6	ASSLVSGANVLT
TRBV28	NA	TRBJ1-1	ASSSGIWMNTEAF
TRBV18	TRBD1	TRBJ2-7	ASSPRDRSTYEQY
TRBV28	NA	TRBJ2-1	ASRAGFSDSNEQF
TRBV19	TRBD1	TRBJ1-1	ASRTQGDPEAF